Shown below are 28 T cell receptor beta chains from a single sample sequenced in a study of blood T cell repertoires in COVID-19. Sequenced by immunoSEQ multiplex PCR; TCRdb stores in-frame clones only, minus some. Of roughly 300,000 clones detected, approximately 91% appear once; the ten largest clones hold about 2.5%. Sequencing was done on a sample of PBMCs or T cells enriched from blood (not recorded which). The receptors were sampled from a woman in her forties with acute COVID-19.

CDR3 protein: CASSTPGTSGGAIPDTQYF. Here the CDR3 DNA reads TGTGCCAGCAGTACCCCCGGCACTAGCGGGGGGGCCATCCCAGATACGCAGTATTTT. The chain joins TRBV28 to TRBJ2-3; 13 nucleotides match TRBD2. Losses at the gene ends were 5 bases for V and 4 bases for J; bases not matched to a gene: 15. The CDR3 has 19 amino acids. CDR1 and CDR2 from the germline V gene are MDHEN and SYDVKM.

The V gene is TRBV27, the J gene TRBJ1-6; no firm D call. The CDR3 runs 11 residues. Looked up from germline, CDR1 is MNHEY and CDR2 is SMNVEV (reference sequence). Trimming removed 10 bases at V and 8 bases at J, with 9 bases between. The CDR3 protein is CANAVDSPLHF. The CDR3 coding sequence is TGTGCCAACGCGGTAGATTCACCCCTCCACTTT.

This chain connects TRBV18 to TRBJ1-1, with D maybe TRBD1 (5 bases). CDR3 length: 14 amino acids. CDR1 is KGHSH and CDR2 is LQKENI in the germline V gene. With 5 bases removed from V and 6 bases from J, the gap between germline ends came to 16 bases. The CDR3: CASSTTVGGAEAFF. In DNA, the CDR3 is TGTGCCAGCTCAACGACAGTCGGAGGGGCTGAAGCTTTCTTT.

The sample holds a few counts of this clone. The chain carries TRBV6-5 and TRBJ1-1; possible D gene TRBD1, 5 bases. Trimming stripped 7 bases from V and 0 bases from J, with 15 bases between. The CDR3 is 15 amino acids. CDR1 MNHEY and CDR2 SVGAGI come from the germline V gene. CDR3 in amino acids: CASTHMGGVNTEAFF. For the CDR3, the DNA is TGTGCCAGCACCCACATGGGGGGGGTGAACACTGAAGCTTTCTTT.

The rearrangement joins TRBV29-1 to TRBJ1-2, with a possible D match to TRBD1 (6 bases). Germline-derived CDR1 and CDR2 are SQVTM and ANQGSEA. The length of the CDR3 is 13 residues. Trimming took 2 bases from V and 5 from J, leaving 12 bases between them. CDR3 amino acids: CSVEPRGGYGYTF. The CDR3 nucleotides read TGCAGCGTTGAACCCAGGGGTGGATATGGCTACACCTTC.

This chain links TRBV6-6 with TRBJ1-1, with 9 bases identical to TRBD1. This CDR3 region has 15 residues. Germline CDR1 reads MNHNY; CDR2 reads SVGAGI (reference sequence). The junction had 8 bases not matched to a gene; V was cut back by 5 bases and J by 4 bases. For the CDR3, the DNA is TGTGCCAGCAGTCCGGCACAGGGGGCACCCACTGAAGCTTTCTTT. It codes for CASSPAQGAPTEAFF.

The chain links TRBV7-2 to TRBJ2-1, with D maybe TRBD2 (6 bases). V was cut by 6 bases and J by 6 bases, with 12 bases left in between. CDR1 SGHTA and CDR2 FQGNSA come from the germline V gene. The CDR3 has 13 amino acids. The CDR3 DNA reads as TGTGCCAGCAGTCGCGGGACCACCAATGAGCAGTTCTTC. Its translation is CASSRGTTNEQFF.

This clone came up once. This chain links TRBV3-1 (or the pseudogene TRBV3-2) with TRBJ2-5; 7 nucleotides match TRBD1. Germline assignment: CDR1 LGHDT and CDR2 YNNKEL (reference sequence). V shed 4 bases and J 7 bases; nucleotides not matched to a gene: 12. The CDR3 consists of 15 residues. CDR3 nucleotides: TGTGCCAGCAGCCCGTTGGCGAGGGGGCCCGGGACCCAGTACTTC. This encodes CASSPLARGPGTQYF.

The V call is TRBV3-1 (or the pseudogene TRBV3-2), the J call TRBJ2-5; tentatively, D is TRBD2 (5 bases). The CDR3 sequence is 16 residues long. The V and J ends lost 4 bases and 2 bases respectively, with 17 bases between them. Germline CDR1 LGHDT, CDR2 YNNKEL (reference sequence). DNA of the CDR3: TGTGCCAGCAGCCTTTCATCACTAGTTCTACAAGAGACCCAGTACTTC. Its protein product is CASSLSSLVLQETQYF.

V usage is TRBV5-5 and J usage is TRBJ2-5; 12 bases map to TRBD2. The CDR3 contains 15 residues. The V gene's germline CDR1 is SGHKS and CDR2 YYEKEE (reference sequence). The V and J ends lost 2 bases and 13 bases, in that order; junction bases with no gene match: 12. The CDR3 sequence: CASSFSGTSGLWWYF. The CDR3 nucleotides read TGTGCCAGCAGCTTTTCCGGGACTAGCGGGCTGTGGTGGTACTTC.

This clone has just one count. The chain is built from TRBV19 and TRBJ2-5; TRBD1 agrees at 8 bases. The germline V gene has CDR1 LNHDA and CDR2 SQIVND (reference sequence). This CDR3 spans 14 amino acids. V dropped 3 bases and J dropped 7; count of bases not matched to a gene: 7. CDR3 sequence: CASSIPGGAGTQYF. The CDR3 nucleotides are TGTGCCAGTAGTATCCCAGGGGGCGCTGGGACCCAGTACTTC.

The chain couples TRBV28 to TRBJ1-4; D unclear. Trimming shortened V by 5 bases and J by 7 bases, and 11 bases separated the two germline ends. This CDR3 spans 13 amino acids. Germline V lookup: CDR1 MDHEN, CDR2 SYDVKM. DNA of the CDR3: TGTGCCAGCAGTGTCGGACGGGGTGAAAAACTGTTTTTT. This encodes CASSVGRGEKLFF. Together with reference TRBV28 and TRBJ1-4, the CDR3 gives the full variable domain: DVKVTQSSRYLVKRTGEKVFLECVQDMDHENMFWYRQDPGLGLRLIYFSYDVKMKEKGDIPEGYSVSREKKERFSLILESASTNQTSMYLCASSVGRGEKLFFGSGTQLSVL.

The CDR3 loop is CASSSQFLGDDTQYF. CDR3 coding DNA: TGTGCCAGCAGTTCTCAGTTCCTCGGGGATGATACGCAGTATTTT. J is TRBJ2-3 and V is TRBV6-2 or TRBV6-3, with D perhaps TRBD2 (5 bases). This CDR3 comprises 15 residues. V was cut by 4 bases and J by 6 bases, with 17 bases left in between. CDR1 MNHEY and CDR2 SVGEGT come from the germline V gene.

CDR3 bases: TGTGCCAGCAGCTTAGGACAGACCGACGCTAATGAAAAACTGTTTTTT. The encoded protein is CASSLGQTDANEKLFF. The V call is TRBV2, the J call TRBJ1-4; D perhaps matches TRBD1 (6 bases). Trimming removed 6 bases at V and 3 bases at J, with 17 bases between. The CDR3 runs to 16 residues. Germline V gene sequence: CDR1 SNHLY, CDR2 FYNNEI.

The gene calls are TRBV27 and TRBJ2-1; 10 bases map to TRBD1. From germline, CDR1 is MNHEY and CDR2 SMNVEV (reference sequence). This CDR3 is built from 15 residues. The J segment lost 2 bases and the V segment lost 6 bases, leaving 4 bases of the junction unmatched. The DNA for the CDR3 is TGTGCCAGCAGCCCAGGACAGGGGGCCTACAATGAGCAGTTCTTC. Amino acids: CASSPGQGAYNEQFF.

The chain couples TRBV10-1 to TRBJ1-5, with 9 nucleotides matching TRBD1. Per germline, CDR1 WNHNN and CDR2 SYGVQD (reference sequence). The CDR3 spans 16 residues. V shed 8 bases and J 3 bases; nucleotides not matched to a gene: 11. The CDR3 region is CASGLGRDRVNQPQHF. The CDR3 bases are TGCGCCAGCGGACTAGGAAGGGACAGGGTCAATCAGCCCCAGCATTTT.

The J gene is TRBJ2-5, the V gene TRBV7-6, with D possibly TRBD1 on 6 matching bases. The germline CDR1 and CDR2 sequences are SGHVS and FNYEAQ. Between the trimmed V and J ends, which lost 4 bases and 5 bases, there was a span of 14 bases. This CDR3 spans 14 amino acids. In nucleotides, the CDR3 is TGTGCCAGCAGCTCCCGGGACACCTCGGAGACCCAGTACTTC. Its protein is CASSSRDTSETQYF. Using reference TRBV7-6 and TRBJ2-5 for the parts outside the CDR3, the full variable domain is GAGVSQSPRYKVTKRGQDVALRCDPISGHVSLYWYRQALGQGPEFLTYFNYEAQQDKSGLPNDRFSAERPEGSISTLTIQRTEQRDSAMYRCASSSRDTSETQYFGPGTRLLVL.

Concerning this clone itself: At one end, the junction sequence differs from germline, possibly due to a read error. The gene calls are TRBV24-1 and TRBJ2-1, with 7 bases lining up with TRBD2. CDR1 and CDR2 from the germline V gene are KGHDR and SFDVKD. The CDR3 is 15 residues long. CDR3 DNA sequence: TGTGCCACCAGCCCCCCTGACGGGGGGTACAATCAGCAGTTCTTC. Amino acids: CATSPPDGGYNQQFF.

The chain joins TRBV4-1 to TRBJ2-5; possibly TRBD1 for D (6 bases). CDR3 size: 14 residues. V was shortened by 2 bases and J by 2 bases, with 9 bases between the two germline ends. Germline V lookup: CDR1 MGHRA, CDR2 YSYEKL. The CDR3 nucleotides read TGCGCCAGCAGCCAACGGGACACTCAAGAGACCCAGTACTTC. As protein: CASSQRDTQETQYF.

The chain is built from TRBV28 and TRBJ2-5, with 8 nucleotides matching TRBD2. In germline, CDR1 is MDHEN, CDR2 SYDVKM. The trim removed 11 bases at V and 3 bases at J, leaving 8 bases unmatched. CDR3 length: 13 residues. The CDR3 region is CAGPGGGKETQYF. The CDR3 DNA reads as TGTGCCGGGCCGGGGGGGGGTAAAGAGACCCAGTACTTC.

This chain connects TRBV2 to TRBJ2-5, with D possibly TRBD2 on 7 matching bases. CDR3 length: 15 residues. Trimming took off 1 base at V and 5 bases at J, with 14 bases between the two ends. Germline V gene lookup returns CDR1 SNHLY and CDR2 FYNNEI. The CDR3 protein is CASSEVSGRGETQYF. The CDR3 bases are TGTGCCAGCAGTGAAGTGTCAGGGAGGGGGGAGACCCAGTACTTC.

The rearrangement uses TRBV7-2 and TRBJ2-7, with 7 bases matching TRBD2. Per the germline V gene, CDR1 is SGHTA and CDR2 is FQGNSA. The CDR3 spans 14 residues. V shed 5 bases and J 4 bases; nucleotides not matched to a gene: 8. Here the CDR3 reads CASSESPGGYEQYF. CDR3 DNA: TGTGCCAGCAGCGAATCGCCGGGAGGATACGAGCAGTACTTC.

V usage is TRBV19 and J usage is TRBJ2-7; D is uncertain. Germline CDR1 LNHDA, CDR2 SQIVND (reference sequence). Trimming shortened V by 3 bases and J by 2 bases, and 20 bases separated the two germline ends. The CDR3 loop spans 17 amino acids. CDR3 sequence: CASSIRPRDWQTYEQYF. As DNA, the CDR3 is TGTGCCAGTAGTATTCGGCCCCGAGACTGGCAGACCTACGAGCAGTACTTC.

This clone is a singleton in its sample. Here the CDR3 reads CASSPSDRGLGEQFF. The CDR3 bases are TGTGCCAGCAGCCCATCCGACAGGGGGCTAGGTGAGCAGTTCTTC. The chain has TRBV9 and TRBJ2-1; 10 nucleotides match TRBD1. Germline CDR1 SGDLS, CDR2 YYNGEE. The CDR3 is 15 residues long. Trimming cost V 4 bases and J 9 bases; bases outside gene matches: 10.

This chain's CDR3 is CASSLSGARVWTDTQYF. In DNA, the CDR3 is TGTGCCAGCAGCTTATCAGGGGCAAGGGTTTGGACAGATACGCAGTATTTT. The V and J genes are TRBV13 and TRBJ2-3; possible D gene TRBD1, 6 bases. Looked up from germline, CDR1 is PRHDT and CDR2 is FYEKMQ (reference sequence). The CDR3 is made up of 17 amino acids. Trimming removed 2 bases at V and 3 bases at J, with 18 bases between.

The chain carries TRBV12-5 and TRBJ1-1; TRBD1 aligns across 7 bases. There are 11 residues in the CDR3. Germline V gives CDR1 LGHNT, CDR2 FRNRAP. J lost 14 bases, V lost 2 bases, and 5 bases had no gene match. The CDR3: CASGLIGGEFF. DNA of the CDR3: TGTGCTAGTGGTTTGATAGGGGGCGAGTTCTTT.

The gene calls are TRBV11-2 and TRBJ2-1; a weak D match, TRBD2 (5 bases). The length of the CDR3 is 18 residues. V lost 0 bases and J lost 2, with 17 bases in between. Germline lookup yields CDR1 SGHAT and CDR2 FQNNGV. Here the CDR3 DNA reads TGTGCCAGCAGCTTAGACCGGGGAGTGCTGGTGGCCTACAATGAGCAGTTCTTC. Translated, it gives CASSLDRGVLVAYNEQFF.

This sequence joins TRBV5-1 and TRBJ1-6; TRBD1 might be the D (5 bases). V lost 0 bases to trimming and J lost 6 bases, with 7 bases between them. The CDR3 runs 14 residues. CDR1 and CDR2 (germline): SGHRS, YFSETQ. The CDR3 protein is CASSLGDSNSPLHF. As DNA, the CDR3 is TGCGCCAGCAGCTTGGGAGACAGTAATTCACCCCTCCACTTT.